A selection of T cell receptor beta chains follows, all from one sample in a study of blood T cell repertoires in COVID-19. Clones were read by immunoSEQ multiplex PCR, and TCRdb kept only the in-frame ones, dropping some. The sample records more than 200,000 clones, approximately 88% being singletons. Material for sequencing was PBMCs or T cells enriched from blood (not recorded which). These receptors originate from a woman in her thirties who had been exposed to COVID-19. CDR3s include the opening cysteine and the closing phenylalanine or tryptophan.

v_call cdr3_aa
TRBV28 CASSSPRSRTDYGYTF
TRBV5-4 CASSWEREEGGELFF
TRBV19 CASSISGGPDIQYF
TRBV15 CATSRDPVYEQYF
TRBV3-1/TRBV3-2 CASSQRLAGGPSTDTQYF
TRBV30 CAWVQVGYEQYF
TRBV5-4 CASSPIGVYGYTF
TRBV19 CASSIKTSGRGNEQFF
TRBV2 CASRRTSGSTDTQYF
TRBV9 CASSVGGKPNNEQFF
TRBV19 CASSIAAVRDRYGYGYTF